The 27 T cell receptor beta chains below were found in one sample sequenced in a study of shared clonotypes between healthy human individuals. Only in-frame clones appear in the TCRdb table, and some are missing; sequencing was by immunoSEQ multiplex PCR. The sample lists 2 million to 2.5 million clones; roughly 95% were seen once. The material sequenced was naive CD4+ T cells sorted from blood. Subset indicated: CD45RA+ positively selected. These receptors were collected from a man aged 18 to 29 in good health.

The chain has TRBV6-1 and TRBJ1-1; 9 bases agree with TRBD1. The CDR3 is 13 residues long. J was trimmed by 7 bases and V by 6 bases; bases with no gene match: 6. CDR1 and CDR2 from the germline V gene are MNHNS and SASEGT. CDR3 nucleotide sequence: TGTGCCAGCAGCTTTGACAGGGGGGGTGAAGCTTTCTTT. Protein product: CASSFDRGGEAFF.

The gene calls are TRBV10-1 and TRBJ1-1; D not resolved. Germline lookup yields CDR1 WNHNN and CDR2 SYGVQD (reference sequence). V lost 0 bases, J lost 6 bases, and 17 bases lay in between. This CDR3 has 16 residues. This CDR3 reads CASSESGSGISPEAFF. The DNA of the CDR3 is TGCGCCAGCAGTGAGTCTGGATCCGGGATTAGCCCTGAAGCTTTCTTT.

The chain is built from TRBV28 and TRBJ2-3; maybe TRBD2 (5 bases). V lost 4 bases to trimming and J lost 5 bases, with 16 bases between them. CDR1 and CDR2 (germline): MDHEN, SYDVKM. There are 15 residues in the CDR3. CDR3 residues: CASSSPQSRGDTQYF. CDR3 sequence (DNA): TGTGCCAGCAGTTCGCCGCAGAGCCGGGGAGATACGCAGTATTTT.

The rearrangement links TRBV27 to TRBJ2-5; weak D call: TRBD1 (5 bases). The closer fit of TRBJ2-7 to the DNA end suggests the J call may be wrong. The CDR3 sequence is 13 residues long. The germline gives CDR1 MNHEY, CDR2 SMNVEV (reference sequence). Here the CDR3 DNA reads TGTGCCAGCAGGGACACTGGTTTCTACGAGCAGTACTTC. As protein: CASRDTGFYEQYF.

The chain recombines TRBV18 with TRBJ2-7, with D tentatively TRBD2 (6 bases). The V end was cut by 3 bases, the J end by 6 bases, with 24 bases between. Germline CDR1 is KGHSH and CDR2 is LQKENI. CDR3 length: 17 residues. The chain's CDR3 is CASSPPPRGTWTIEQYF. CDR3 sequence (DNA): TGTGCCAGCTCACCCCCTCCTCGCGGGACCTGGACTATCGAGCAGTACTTC.

The V and J genes are TRBV4-3 and TRBJ2-5; 11 nucleotides agree with TRBD2. V was clipped by 0 bases and J by 6 bases; unmatched bases: 15. The CDR3 contains 19 residues. The germline gives CDR1 LGHNA, CDR2 YSLEER. The CDR3 DNA reads as TGCGCCAGCAGCCAAGATTTGTCGGGGACTAGCGGTCGCGTAAAGACCCAGTACTTC. This translates into CASSQDLSGTSGRVKTQYF.

V gene TRBV29-1 combines with J gene TRBJ1-2; 7 bases match TRBD1. V lost 6 bases, J lost 6 bases, and 10 bases stayed unmatched. This CDR3 comprises 13 residues. The V gene's germline CDR1 is SQVTM and CDR2 ANQGSEA. The CDR3 loop is CSVLGGAGHGYTF. CDR3 coding DNA: TGCAGCGTCTTAGGGGGCGCGGGTCATGGCTACACCTTC.

The sample holds one count of this clone. The CDR3 coding sequence is TGTGCCAGCAGCTATCTAGCGACAGGTAATGAGCAGTTCTTC. Protein sequence: CASSYLATGNEQFF. This chain connects TRBV5-4 to TRBJ2-1; D tentatively fits TRBD1 or TRBD2 (6 bases each). Trimming shortened V by 3 bases and J by 7 bases, and 14 bases separated the two germline ends. CDR3 length: 14 residues. Germline V gene sequence: CDR1 SGHNT, CDR2 YYREEE (reference sequence).

The V and J genes are TRBV5-4 and TRBJ2-7; 8 bases are shared with TRBD1. The CDR3 is 13 residues long. Germline V gene sequence: CDR1 SGHNT, CDR2 YYREEE (reference sequence). After removal of 4 bases from V and 4 bases from J, the junction contained 4 bases not matched to a gene. The CDR3, as DNA: TGTGCCAGCAGCGCTGGACAGGGTTACGAGCAGTACTTC. Amino acid sequence: CASSAGQGYEQYF.

For this clone: The same CDR3 arises from other DNA sequences in this sample as well. CDR3: CASSLVAGGRTDTQYF. The DNA of the CDR3 is TGCGCCAGCAGCTTGGTCGCGGGGGGGCGCACAGATACGCAGTATTTT. The chain uses TRBV5-1 and TRBJ2-3; 9 bases are shared with TRBD2. Germline CDR1 reads SGHRS; CDR2 reads YFSETQ. J gave up 1 base and V 0 bases, and 3 bases lay outside the gene matches. The CDR3 is 16 residues long.

V gene TRBV5-6 combines with J gene TRBJ1-6; perhaps TRBD1 as D (6 bases). This CDR3 has 14 residues. Trimming pared 5 bases from V and 7 bases from J, leaving 13 bases between. CDR1 and CDR2 (germline): SGHDT, YYEEEE. The CDR3 DNA reads TGTGCCAGCAGTTCTGGACAGCAGAATTCACCCCTCCACTTT. It is translated as CASSSGQQNSPLHF.

This rearrangement joins TRBV6-6 to TRBJ2-5, with 12 bases that match TRBD2. The CDR3 contains 16 residues. Germline lookup yields CDR1 MNHNY and CDR2 SVGAGI (reference sequence). V dropped 6 bases and J dropped 1; count of bases not matched to a gene: 6. The CDR3 region is CASSDRTSGTQETQYF. CDR3 nucleotides: TGTGCCAGCAGCGATCGGACTAGCGGGACCCAAGAGACCCAGTACTTC.

The rearrangement uses TRBV4-1 and TRBJ1-1; 7 bases match TRBD1. The CDR3 contains 13 residues. The germline V gene encodes CDR1 MGHRA and CDR2 YSYEKL. J gave up 8 bases and V 4 bases, and 7 bases lay outside the gene matches. CDR3 sequence reads: CASSLFGDREAFF. The CDR3 region has the DNA TGCGCCAGCAGCCTTTTTGGGGACAGAGAAGCTTTCTTT.

J is TRBJ2-2 and V is TRBV5-6; TRBD1 matches 10 bases. J was trimmed by 3 bases and V by 3 bases; bases with no gene match: 14. Germline values: CDR1 SGHDT, CDR2 YYEEEE. This CDR3 contains 19 residues. As DNA, the CDR3 is TGTGCCAGCAGCTGGGGCCCAATGACAGGGGGCGTGTACACCGGGGAGCTGTTTTTT. It yields the protein CASSWGPMTGGVYTGELFF.

V usage is TRBV5-1 and J usage is TRBJ2-7, with D maybe TRBD2 (6 bases). The V end was cut by 2 bases, the J end by 2 bases, with 17 bases between. The V gene's germline CDR1 is SGHRS and CDR2 YFSETQ. CDR3 length equals 16 residues. The CDR3 nucleotides read TGCGCCAGCAGCTTAACTACCGGGACTCCTCCCTACGAGCAGTACTTC. Its translation is CASSLTTGTPPYEQYF.

The V call is TRBV5-1, the J call TRBJ2-3, with TRBD2 matching 7 bases. CDR1 SGHRS and CDR2 YFSETQ come from the germline V gene. The CDR3 is 15 residues long. J lost 1 base, V lost 5 bases, and 7 bases had no gene match. In DNA, the CDR3 is TGCGCCAGCAGAGTAGGGGAGGGTGGCACAGATACGCAGTATTTT. Residues: CASRVGEGGTDTQYF.

This clone was counted a single time. This chain connects TRBV6-5 to TRBJ2-5; no clear D. CDR1 is MNHEY and CDR2 is SVGAGI in the germline V gene. The V and J ends lost 5 bases and 1 base respectively, with 11 bases between them. The CDR3 runs 14 residues. The CDR3 DNA is TGTGCCAGCAGTCCTTCCCGGCCCCAAGAGACCCAGTACTTC. Protein sequence: CASSPSRPQETQYF.

In regard to this clone: Other DNA sequences of this sample code for an identical CDR3. The V and J genes are TRBV4-1 and TRBJ1-2, with D perhaps TRBD1 (6 bases). V lost 1 base, J lost 2 bases, and 8 bases lay in between. The CDR3 runs to 14 residues. Per the germline V gene, CDR1 is MGHRA and CDR2 is YSYEKL. CDR3 sequence reads: CASSQVQGNYGYTF. In DNA form, the CDR3 reads TGCGCCAGCAGCCAAGTTCAGGGGAACTATGGCTACACCTTC.

Details on this clone: This same CDR3 is encoded by further DNA sequences in the sample. The chain carries TRBV6-5 and TRBJ1-3; D is ambiguous. Trimming removed 0 bases from V and 0 bases from J, with 6 bases in between. In germline, CDR1 is MNHEY, CDR2 SVGAGI. This CDR3 has 15 amino acids. For the CDR3, the DNA is TGTGCCAGCAGTTACTCACAGAGCTCTGGAAACACCATATATTTT. It codes for CASSYSQSSGNTIYF.

The rearrangement uses TRBV5-1 and TRBJ2-7, with D possibly TRBD2 on 6 matching bases. Germline V CDR1 and CDR2: SGHRS, YFSETQ. With 4 bases removed from V and 7 bases from J, the gap between germline ends came to 21 bases. The CDR3 has 15 amino acids. The CDR3 bases are TGCGCCAGCAGCGCCCGCTTAGCGGCCCAACGGGAGCAGTACTTC. It is translated as CASSARLAAQREQYF.

This chain joins TRBV6-1 and TRBJ2-7, with D hard to call. V was clipped by 2 bases and J by 5 bases, with 7 bases between them. The CDR3 sequence is 12 residues long. CDR1 MNHNS and CDR2 SASEGT come from the germline V gene. The CDR3 DNA reads TGTGCCAGCAGTGAAACACGGCACGAGCAGTACTTC. Amino acid sequence: CASSETRHEQYF.

This rearrangement joins TRBV7-2 to TRBJ2-2, with D perhaps TRBD1 (6 bases). Trimming left V 4 bases short and J 4 bases short, with 16 bases between. The CDR3 consists of 16 residues. Germline V gene data show CDR1 as SGHTA and CDR2 as FQGNSA. CDR3 loop: CASSYQKGVGTGELFF. Written as DNA, the CDR3 is TGTGCCAGCAGCTATCAGAAGGGGGTAGGCACCGGGGAGCTGTTTTTT. Supplemented by reference TRBV7-2 and TRBJ2-2, the full variable domain reads GAGVSQSPSNKVTEKGKDVELRCDPISGHTALYWYRQSLGQGLEFLIYFQGNSAPDKSGLPSDRFSAERTGGSVSTLTIQRTQQEDSAVYLCASSYQKGVGTGELFFGEGSRLTVL.

This chain links TRBV7-8 with TRBJ2-1; no firm D call. Germline lookup yields CDR1 SGHVS and CDR2 FQNEAQ. The CDR3 consists of 18 residues. Trimming took 5 bases from V and 0 from J, leaving 20 bases between them. Here the CDR3 reads CASSPSPLPPSSYNEQFF. CDR3 in DNA: TGTGCCAGCAGCCCTAGTCCTCTCCCTCCGAGCTCCTACAATGAGCAGTTCTTC.

The V and J genes are TRBV18 and TRBJ2-5; D perhaps matches TRBD2 (5 bases). The V gene lost 3 bases and the J gene lost 4 bases, with 15 bases spanning the gap. The V gene's germline CDR1 is KGHSH and CDR2 LQKENI. The CDR3 has 15 amino acids. CDR3 loop: CASSPKDSLGETQYF. In nucleotides, the CDR3 is TGTGCCAGCTCACCGAAGGACTCGCTGGGAGAGACCCAGTACTTC.

This chain joins TRBV10-3 and TRBJ2-5, with D perhaps matching TRBD1 or TRBD2 (5 bases each). Germline V gene lookup returns CDR1 ENHRY and CDR2 SYGVKD. The CDR3 contains 15 residues. V gave up 4 bases and J gave up 1 base, with 13 bases separating them. DNA of the CDR3: TGTGCCATCAGTGGAGGGGCTCCCCCCCAAGAGACCCAGTACTTC. This gives the protein CAISGGAPPQETQYF.

The V gene is TRBV4-2, the J gene TRBJ2-4; D is perhaps TRBD1 or TRBD2 (6 bases each). Per the germline V gene, CDR1 is LGHNA and CDR2 is YNFKEQ. V dropped 1 base and J dropped 0 bases, with 10 bases sitting between them. The CDR3 consists of 16 residues. In nucleotides, the CDR3 is TGTGCCAGCAGCCAAGCTCGGGGGCCAGCCAAAAACATTCAGTACTTC. As protein: CASSQARGPAKNIQYF.

The chain combines TRBV5-4 with TRBJ1-2; D gene uncertain. The CDR3 runs 14 residues. Germline V CDR1 and CDR2: SGHNT, YYREEE (reference sequence). V was clipped by 5 bases and J by 5 bases, with 16 bases between them. The CDR3 DNA sequence: TGTGCCAGCAGTCTTCGCGACGAACGATATGGCTACACCTTC. Translated, it gives CASSLRDERYGYTF.